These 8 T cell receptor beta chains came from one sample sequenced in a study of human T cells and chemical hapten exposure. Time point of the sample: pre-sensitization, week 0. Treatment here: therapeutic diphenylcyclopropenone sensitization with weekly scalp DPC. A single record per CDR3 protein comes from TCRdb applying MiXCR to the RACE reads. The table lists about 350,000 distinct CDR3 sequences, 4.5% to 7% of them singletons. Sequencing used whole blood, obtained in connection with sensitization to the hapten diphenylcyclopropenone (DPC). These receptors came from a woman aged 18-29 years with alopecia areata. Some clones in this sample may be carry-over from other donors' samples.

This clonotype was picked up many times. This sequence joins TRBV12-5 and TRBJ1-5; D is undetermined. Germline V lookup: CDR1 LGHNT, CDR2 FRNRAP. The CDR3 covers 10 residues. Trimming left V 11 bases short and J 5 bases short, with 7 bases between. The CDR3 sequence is CASGYQPQHF. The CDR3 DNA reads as TGTGCTTCGGGGTATCAGCCCCAGCATTTT.

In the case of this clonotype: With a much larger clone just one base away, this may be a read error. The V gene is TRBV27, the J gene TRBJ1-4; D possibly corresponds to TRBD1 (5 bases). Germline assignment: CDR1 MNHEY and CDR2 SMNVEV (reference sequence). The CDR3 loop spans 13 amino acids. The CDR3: CASSDSINEILFF. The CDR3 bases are TGTGCCAGCAGCGACAGTATTAATGAAATACTGTTTTTT.

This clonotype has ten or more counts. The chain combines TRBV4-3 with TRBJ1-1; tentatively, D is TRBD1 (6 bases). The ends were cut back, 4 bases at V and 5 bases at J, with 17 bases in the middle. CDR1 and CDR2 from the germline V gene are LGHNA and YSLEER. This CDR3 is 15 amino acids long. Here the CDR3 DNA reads TGCGCCAGCAGCCTATATACCCAGGGACAAACTGAAGCTTTCTTT. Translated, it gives CASSLYTQGQTEAFF.

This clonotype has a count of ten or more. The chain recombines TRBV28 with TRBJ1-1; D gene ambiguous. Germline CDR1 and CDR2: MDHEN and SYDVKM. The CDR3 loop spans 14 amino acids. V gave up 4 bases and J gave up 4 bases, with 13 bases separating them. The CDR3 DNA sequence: TGTGCCAGCAGTTCCCTCGGTTCATCCACTGAAGCTTTCTTT. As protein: CASSSLGSSTEAFF.

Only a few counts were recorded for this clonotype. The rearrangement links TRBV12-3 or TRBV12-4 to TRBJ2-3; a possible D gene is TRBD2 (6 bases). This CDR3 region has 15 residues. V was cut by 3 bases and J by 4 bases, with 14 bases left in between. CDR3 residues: CASSLFSGAADTQYF. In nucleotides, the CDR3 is TGTGCCAGCAGTTTGTTTAGCGGAGCGGCAGATACGCAGTATTTT.

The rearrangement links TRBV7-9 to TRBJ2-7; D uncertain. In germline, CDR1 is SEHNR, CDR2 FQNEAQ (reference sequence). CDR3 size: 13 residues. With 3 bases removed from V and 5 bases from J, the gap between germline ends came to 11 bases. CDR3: CASSFAGSHEQYF. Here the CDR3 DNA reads TGTGCCAGCAGCTTTGCTGGTAGCCACGAGCAGTACTTC.

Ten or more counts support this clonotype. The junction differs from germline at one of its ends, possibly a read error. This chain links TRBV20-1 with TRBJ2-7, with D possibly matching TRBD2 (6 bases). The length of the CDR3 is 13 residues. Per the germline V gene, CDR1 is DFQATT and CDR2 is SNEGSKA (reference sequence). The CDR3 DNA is TGCAGTGCTGGGGGACTCCTCTCCTCCGAGCAGTACTTC. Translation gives CSAGGLLSSEQYF.

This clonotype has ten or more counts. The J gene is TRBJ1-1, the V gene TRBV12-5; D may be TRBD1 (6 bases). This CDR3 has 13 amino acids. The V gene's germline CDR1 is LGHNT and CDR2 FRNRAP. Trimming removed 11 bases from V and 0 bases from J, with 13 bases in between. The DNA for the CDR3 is TGTGCTGCCGGGGGCAGTTTGAACACTGAAGCTTTCTTT. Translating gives CAAGGSLNTEAFF.